Following are 10 T cell receptor beta chains from one sample sequenced in a study of patients and donors after allogeneic stem cell transplantation. TCRdb reprocessed the RT-PCR reads with MiXCR, giving one entry per CDR3 protein. Altogether hundreds of thousands of distinct CDR3 sequences are present, roughly 17% being singletons, with the ten largest covering 6.5% to 7.5%. The sample comprised blood, either unsorted or a sorted T cell fraction (not recorded which). The receptors were sampled from a human donor who was either an allogeneic HSCT recipient or a stem cell or donor lymphocyte infusion donor (not recorded which). It is not recorded whose cells these are; they may come from a transplant donor.

This clonotype was counted between two and nine times. The rearrangement joins TRBV20-1 to TRBJ1-6; 9 nucleotides match TRBD1. CDR3 length: 17 amino acids. V trimming: 1 base; J trimming: 0 bases; junction bases outside the gene matches: 4. Germline V gives CDR1 DFQATT, CDR2 SNEGSKA (reference sequence). DNA of the CDR3: TGCAGTGCTAGAGGGGGGACAGGGAGCTCCTATAATTCACCCCTCCACTTT. Translation: CSARGGTGSSYNSPLHF.

This chain connects TRBV24-1 to TRBJ1-2, with D unresolved. The CDR3 has 14 residues. Between the trimmed V and J ends, which lost 5 bases and 1 base, there was a span of 10 bases. The germline gives CDR1 KGHDR, CDR2 SFDVKD. The CDR3 coding sequence is TGTGCCACCAGTGGTCTAACCTTTAACTATGGCTACACCTTC. Protein sequence: CATSGLTFNYGYTF.

This sequence joins TRBV20-1 and TRBJ2-7; D is unclear. This CDR3 is built from 11 residues. The ends were cut back, 0 bases at V and 3 bases at J, with 3 bases in the middle. Per germline, CDR1 DFQATT and CDR2 SNEGSKA (reference sequence). The CDR3 reads CSAREHYEQYF. As DNA, the CDR3 is TGCAGTGCTAGAGAACACTACGAGCAGTACTTC.

There are a few counts of this clonotype. The junction shows a germline mismatch at one end, possibly a read error. CDR3 region: CASSSRSHNEQFF. In nucleotides, the CDR3 is TGTGCCAGCAGCTCCCGCTCCCACAATGAGCAGTTCTTC. The chain recombines TRBV7-2 with TRBJ2-1, with no clear D. Looked up from germline, CDR1 is SGHTA and CDR2 is FQGNSA. This CDR3 contains 13 residues.

The chain combines TRBV7-2 with TRBJ2-1, with a weak D call TRBD2 (6 bases). Trimming stripped 6 bases from V and 4 bases from J, with 13 bases between. Per germline, CDR1 SGHTA and CDR2 FQGNSA. The CDR3 totals 14 residues. CDR3 DNA: TGTGCCAGCAGGGAGGGACTCAAATACAATGAGCAGTTCTTC. Protein product: CASREGLKYNEQFF.

This clonotype occurred many times. The rearrangement links TRBV5-1 to TRBJ1-2; 7 bases fit TRBD1. The CDR3 is 17 amino acids. From germline, CDR1 is SGHRS and CDR2 YFSETQ. With 1 base clipped from V and 0 bases from J, the junction kept 9 bases outside the gene matches. CDR3 nucleotides: TGCGCCAGCAGCTTGCCCGGGACAGCTTTAGCTAACTATGGCTACACCTTC. Translation gives CASSLPGTALANYGYTF.

This clonotype was counted only a few times. This rearrangement joins TRBV29-1 to TRBJ2-3; D gene unclear. Deletions cut 6 bases from V and 5 bases from J, with 9 bases between. This CDR3 has 11 amino acids. Germline values: CDR1 SQVTM, CDR2 ANQGSEA. CDR3 in amino acids: CSVEDRDTQYF. In DNA, the CDR3 is TGCAGCGTAGAGGACCGAGATACGCAGTATTTT.

V usage is TRBV12-3 or TRBV12-4 and J usage is TRBJ2-7, with D perhaps TRBD1 or TRBD2 (6 bases each). This CDR3 is built from 15 residues. Trimming pared 0 bases from V and 3 bases from J, leaving 12 bases between. The CDR3 spells CASSLAGGHHYEQYF. The DNA of the CDR3 is TGTGCCAGCAGTTTAGCGGGGGGCCACCACTACGAGCAGTACTTC.

This clonotype was recorded many times. The V and J genes are TRBV4-2 and TRBJ1-4, with D uncertain. The CDR3 is 14 residues long. CDR1 and CDR2 (germline): LGHNA, YNFKEQ. The V end lost 6 bases, the J end lost 8 bases, and 16 bases lay between the germline ends. The CDR3: CASSLDGLGEKLFF. DNA of the CDR3: TGTGCCAGCAGTCTCGACGGCCTTGGGGAAAAACTGTTTTTT.

This chain connects TRBV29-1 to TRBJ2-1; tentatively, D is TRBD2 (5 bases). This CDR3 has 16 amino acids. V dropped 3 bases and J dropped 4 bases, with 19 bases sitting between them. Germline CDR1 and CDR2: SQVTM and ANQGSEA. CDR3 coding DNA: TGCAGCGTTGAGCGGGCAGGCCACCTGGGATACAATGAGCAGTTCTTC. It encodes CSVERAGHLGYNEQFF.